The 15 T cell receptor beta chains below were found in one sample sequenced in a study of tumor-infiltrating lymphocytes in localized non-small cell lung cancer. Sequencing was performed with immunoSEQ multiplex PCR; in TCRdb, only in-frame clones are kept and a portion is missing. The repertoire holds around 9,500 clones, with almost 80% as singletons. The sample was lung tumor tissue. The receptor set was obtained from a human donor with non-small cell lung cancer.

CDR3 region: CASSSPGGGPSGHEQFF. The CDR3 DNA is TGTGCCAGCAGCTCGCCGGGGGGAGGTCCTAGCGGGCATGAGCAGTTCTTC. This chain connects TRBV4-2 to TRBJ2-1; 8 positions agree with TRBD2. From germline, CDR1 is LGHNA and CDR2 YNFKEQ. Trimming removed 5 bases from V and 8 bases from J; junction bases left unmatched: 17. This CDR3 spans 17 amino acids.

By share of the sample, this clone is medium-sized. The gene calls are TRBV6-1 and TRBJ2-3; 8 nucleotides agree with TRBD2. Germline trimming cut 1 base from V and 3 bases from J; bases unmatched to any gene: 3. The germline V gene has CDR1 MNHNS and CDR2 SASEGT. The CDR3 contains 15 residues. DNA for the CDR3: TGTGCCAGCAGTGAAGGAGCGGGGGAGACAGATACGCAGTATTTT. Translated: CASSEGAGETDTQYF.

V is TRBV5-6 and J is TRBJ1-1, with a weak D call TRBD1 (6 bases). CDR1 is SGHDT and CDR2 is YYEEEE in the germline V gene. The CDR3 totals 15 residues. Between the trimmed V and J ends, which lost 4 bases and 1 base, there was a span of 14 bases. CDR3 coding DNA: TGTGCCAGCAGCCACATACAGGACAGGAACACTGAAGCTTTCTTT. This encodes CASSHIQDRNTEAFF.

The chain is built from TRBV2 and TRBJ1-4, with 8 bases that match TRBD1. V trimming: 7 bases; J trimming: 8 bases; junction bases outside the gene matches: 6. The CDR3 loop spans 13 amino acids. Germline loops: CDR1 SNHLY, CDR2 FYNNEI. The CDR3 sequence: CASKTGAGEKLFF. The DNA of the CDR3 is TGTGCCAGCAAGACAGGGGCGGGGGAAAAACTGTTTTTT.

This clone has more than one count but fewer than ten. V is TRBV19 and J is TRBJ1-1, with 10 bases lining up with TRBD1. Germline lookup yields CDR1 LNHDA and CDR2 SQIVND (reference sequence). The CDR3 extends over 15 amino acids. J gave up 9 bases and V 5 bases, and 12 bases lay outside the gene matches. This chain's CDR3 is CASSLVTGGAYQAFF. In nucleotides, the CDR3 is TGTGCCAGTAGTCTCGTGACAGGGGGCGCCTATCAAGCTTTCTTT.

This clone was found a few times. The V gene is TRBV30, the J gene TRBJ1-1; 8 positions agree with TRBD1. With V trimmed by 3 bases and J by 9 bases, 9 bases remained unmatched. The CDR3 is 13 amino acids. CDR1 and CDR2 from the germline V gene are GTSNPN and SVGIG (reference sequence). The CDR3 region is CAWRVQGARKAFF. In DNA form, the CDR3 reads TGTGCCTGGAGAGTTCAGGGGGCCCGGAAAGCTTTCTTT.

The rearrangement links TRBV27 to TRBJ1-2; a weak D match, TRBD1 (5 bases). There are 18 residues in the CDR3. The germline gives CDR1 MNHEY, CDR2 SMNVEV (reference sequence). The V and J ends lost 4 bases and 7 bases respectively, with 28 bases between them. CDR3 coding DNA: TGTGCCAGCAGTTACCTCGGCGGCTTCGGTAGTAGGGACGTTGGCTACACCTTC. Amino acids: CASSYLGGFGSRDVGYTF.

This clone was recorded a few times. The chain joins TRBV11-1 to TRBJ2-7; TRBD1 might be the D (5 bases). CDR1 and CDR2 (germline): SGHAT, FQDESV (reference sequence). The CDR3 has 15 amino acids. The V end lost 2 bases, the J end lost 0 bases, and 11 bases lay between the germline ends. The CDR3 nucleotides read TGTGCCAGCAGCTTATCACAGGCGAGCTCCTACGAGCAGTACTTC. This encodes CASSLSQASSYEQYF.

DNA for the CDR3: TGTGCCAGCAGGGTCGACAGGGGAGGCACCGGGGAGCTGTTTTTT. Protein product: CASRVDRGGTGELFF. V gene TRBV2 combines with J gene TRBJ2-2, with TRBD1 matching over 8 bases. Germline CDR1 is SNHLY and CDR2 is FYNNEI. After removal of 6 bases from V and 4 bases from J, the junction contained 7 bases not matched to a gene. This CDR3 has 15 residues.

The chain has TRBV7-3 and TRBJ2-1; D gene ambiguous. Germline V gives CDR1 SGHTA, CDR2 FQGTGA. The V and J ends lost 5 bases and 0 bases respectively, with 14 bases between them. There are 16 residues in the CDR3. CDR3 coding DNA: TGTGCCAGCAGCCCACCGAGTGCAGGCTCCTACAATGAGCAGTTCTTC. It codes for CASSPPSAGSYNEQFF.

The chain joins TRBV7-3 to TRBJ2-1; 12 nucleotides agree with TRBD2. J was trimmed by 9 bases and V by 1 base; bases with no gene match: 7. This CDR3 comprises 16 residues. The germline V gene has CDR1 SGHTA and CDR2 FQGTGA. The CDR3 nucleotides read TGTGCCAGCAGCTTAAAGTCACTAGCGGGAGGTAGTGAGCAGTTCTTC. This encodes CASSLKSLAGGSEQFF.

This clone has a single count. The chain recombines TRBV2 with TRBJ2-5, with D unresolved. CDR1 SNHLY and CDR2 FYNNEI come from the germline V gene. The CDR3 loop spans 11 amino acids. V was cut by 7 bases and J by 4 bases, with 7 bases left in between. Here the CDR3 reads CASMLLETQYF. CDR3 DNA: TGTGCCAGCATGTTGTTAGAGACCCAGTACTTC.

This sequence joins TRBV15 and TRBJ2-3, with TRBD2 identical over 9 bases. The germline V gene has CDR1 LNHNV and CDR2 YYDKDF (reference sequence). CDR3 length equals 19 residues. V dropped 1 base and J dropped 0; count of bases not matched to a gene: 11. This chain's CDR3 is CATSRGGGSGSISTDTQYF. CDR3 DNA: TGTGCCACCAGCAGAGGCGGTGGTAGCGGGAGTATTAGCACAGATACGCAGTATTTT.

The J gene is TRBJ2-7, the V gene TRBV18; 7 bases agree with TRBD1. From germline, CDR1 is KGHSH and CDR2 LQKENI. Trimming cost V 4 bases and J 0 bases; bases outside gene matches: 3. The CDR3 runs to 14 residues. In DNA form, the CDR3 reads TGTGCCAGCTCACAGGACAGGAGCTCCTACGAGCAGTACTTC. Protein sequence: CASSQDRSSYEQYF. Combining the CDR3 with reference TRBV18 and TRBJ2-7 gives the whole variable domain NAGVMQNPRHLVRRRGQEARLRCSPMKGHSHVYWYRQLPEEGLKFMVYLQKENIIDESGMPKERFSAEFPKEGPSILRIQQVVRGDSAAYFCASSQDRSSYEQYFGPGTRLTVT.

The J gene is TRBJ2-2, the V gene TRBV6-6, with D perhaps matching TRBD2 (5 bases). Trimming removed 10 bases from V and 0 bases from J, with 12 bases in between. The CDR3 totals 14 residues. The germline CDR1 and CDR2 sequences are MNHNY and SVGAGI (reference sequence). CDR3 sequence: CATLRTSNTGELFF. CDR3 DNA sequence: TGTGCCACCCTTAGGACTTCGAACACCGGGGAGCTGTTTTTT.